This TCR gamma chain was found in a study of gamma-delta chains in newborns, infants, children. For the study at large: Microbial exposure reportedly drives polyclonal innate γδ T cell expansion after birth.

TCRdb ran CATT on the reads. The repertoire holds fewer than 500 gamma-chain clones, with 43% as singletons. CDR3 size: 16 residues. The germline CDR1 and CDR2 sequences are GITISATS and ISYDGTV (reference sequence). V dropped 0 bases and J dropped 8; count of bases not matched to a gene: 4. This clone is categorized as large. The receptor's source is a child who was a newborn, infant or young child, either healthy, febrile or measles-vaccinated (not recorded which). The sample taken for sequencing was blood. The V and J genes are TRGV9 and TRGJP. The J gene is absent in TCRdb and was assigned here via DNA matching to germline. The CDR3 coding sequence is TGTGCCTTGTGGGAGGTGCACAAGTTGGGCAAAAAAATCAAGGTATTT. Translated, it gives CALWEVHKLGKKIKVF.